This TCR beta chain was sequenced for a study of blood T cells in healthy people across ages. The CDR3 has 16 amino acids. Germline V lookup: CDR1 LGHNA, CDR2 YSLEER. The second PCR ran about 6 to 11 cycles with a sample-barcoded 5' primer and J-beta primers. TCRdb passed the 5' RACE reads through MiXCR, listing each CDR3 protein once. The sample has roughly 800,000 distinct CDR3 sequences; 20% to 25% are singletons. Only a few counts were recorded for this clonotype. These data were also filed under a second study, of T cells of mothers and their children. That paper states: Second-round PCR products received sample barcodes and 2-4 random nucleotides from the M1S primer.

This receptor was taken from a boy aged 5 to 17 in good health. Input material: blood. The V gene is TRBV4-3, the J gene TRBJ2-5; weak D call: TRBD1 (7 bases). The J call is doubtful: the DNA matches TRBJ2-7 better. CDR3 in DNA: TGCGCCAGCAGCCAGATAACAGGGGAGGCACGTTACGAGCAGTACTTC. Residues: CASSQITGEARYEQYF.